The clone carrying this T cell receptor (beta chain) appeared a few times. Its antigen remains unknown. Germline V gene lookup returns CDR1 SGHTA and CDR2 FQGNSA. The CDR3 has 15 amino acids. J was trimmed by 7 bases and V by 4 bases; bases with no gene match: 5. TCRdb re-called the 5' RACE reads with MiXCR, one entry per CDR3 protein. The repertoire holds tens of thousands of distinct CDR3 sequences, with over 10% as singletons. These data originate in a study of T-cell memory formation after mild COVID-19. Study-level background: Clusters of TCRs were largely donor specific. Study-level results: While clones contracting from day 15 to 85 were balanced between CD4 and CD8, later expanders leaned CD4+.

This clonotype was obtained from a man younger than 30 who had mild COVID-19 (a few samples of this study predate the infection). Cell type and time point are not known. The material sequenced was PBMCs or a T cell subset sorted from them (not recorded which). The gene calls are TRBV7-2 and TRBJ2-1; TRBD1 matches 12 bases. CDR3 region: CASSSGQGARNEQFF. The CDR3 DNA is TGTGCCAGCAGCTCGGGACAGGGGGCGCGAAATGAGCAGTTCTTC.